The TCR beta chain described here comes from a study of identical twins. TCRdb re-derived calls from the 5' RACE reads in MiXCR, one entry per CDR3 protein. This table holds about 810,000 distinct CDR3 sequences, around 12% found once. Losses at the gene ends were 7 bases for V and 3 bases for J; bases not matched to a gene: 3. Germline CDR1 is MDHEN and CDR2 is SYDVKM. This CDR3 spans 14 amino acids. The data also belong to a second study, concerning yellow fever vaccine responses in identical twins.

The sample consisted of PBMCs. The chain combines TRBV28 with TRBJ1-6; TRBD1 agrees at 7 bases. This TCR was sampled from a woman aged 18-29 years in good health. The DNA for the CDR3 is TGTGCCAGCACCCGACAGGGCTATAATTCACCCCTCCACTTT. This sequence encodes CASTRQGYNSPLHF.